Listed here are 7 T cell receptor beta chains from one sample, sequenced in a study of control samples from healthy donors and cancer patients. TCRdb's table, derived via immunoSEQ multiplex PCR, lists solely in-frame clones and lacks some. The table has roughly 140,000 clones, over 90% seen once. The sequencing sample was made of blood. The receptors were sampled from a man aged 45-60 years in good health.

The chain is built from TRBV5-1 and TRBJ2-7; weak D call: TRBD2 (5 bases). Germline loops: CDR1 SGHRS, CDR2 YFSETQ. The CDR3 runs 15 residues. V was clipped by 4 bases and J by 1 base, with 15 bases between them. CDR3 sequence (DNA): TGCGCCAGCAGCCCCCCTAGGACTGGATCCTACGAGCAGTACTTC. Protein product: CASSPPRTGSYEQYF.

The chain uses TRBV5-1 and TRBJ2-7; possibly TRBD2 for D (6 bases). The CDR3 runs 13 residues. Germline assignment: CDR1 SGHRS and CDR2 YFSETQ. Between the trimmed V and J ends, which lost 4 bases and 4 bases, there was a span of 12 bases. Written as DNA, the CDR3 is TGCGCCAGCAGCGGCGGGATAAGTTACGAGCAGTACTTC. Its protein is CASSGGISYEQYF.

Note on this clone: Other DNA sequences in this specimen translate into the identical CDR3. This CDR3 is CASSLGGSSYNEQFF. CDR3 bases: TGCGCCAGCAGCTTGGGCGGGAGTTCCTACAATGAGCAGTTCTTC. The chain is built from TRBV5-1 and TRBJ2-1; 7 positions match TRBD2. The germline gives CDR1 SGHRS, CDR2 YFSETQ. The junction had 1 base not matched to a gene; V was cut back by 0 bases and J by 1 base. The CDR3 extends over 15 amino acids.

The chain couples TRBV5-4 to TRBJ2-1; D is undetermined. The V and J ends lost 0 bases and 7 bases respectively, with 2 bases between them. Germline V gene data show CDR1 as SGHNT and CDR2 as YYREEE (reference sequence). There are 11 residues in the CDR3. CDR3 DNA: TGTGCCAGCAGCTTGGGAAATGAGCAGTTCTTC. Amino acid sequence: CASSLGNEQFF.

V is TRBV7-6 and J is TRBJ2-1, with 8 positions matching TRBD2. The CDR3 covers 16 residues. The V segment lost 1 base and the J segment 7 bases; nucleotides outside the gene matches: 9. Germline V gene lookup returns CDR1 SGHVS and CDR2 FNYEAQ. The chain's CDR3 is CASSLGGGLEDNEQFF. The CDR3 coding sequence is TGTGCCAGCAGCTTAGGCGGGGGACTAGAAGATAATGAGCAGTTCTTC.

The gene calls are TRBV7-2 and TRBJ2-7; 7 positions match TRBD2. The CDR3 consists of 15 residues. V lost 1 base, J lost 2 bases, and 5 bases stayed unmatched. Germline CDR1 reads SGHTA; CDR2 reads FQGNSA. The CDR3 sequence: CASSLGSGRTYEQYF. The CDR3 DNA sequence: TGTGCCAGCAGCTTAGGATCCGGGAGGACCTACGAGCAGTACTTC.

The V and J genes are TRBV18 and TRBJ1-2, with 8 bases matching TRBD1. The germline V gene has CDR1 KGHSH and CDR2 LQKENI. Trimming took 5 bases from V and 7 from J; bases not matched to a gene: 6. The CDR3 extends over 13 amino acids. The CDR3 region is CASSRTGLIGYTF. CDR3 DNA: TGTGCCAGCTCAAGGACAGGGTTAATTGGCTACACCTTC. The full variable domain, rest sourced from reference TRBV18 and TRBJ1-2, is NAGVMQNPRHLVRRRGQEARLRCSPMKGHSHVYWYRQLPEEGLKFMVYLQKENIIDESGMPKERFSAEFPKEGPSILRIQQVVRGDSAAYFCASSRTGLIGYTFGSGTRLTVV.